This T cell receptor (beta chain) is drawn from a study of beta chain features in type 1 diabetes (dated by TCRdb to between 2018 and 2020). For context, the study as a whole: Mean age, gender distribution, total cell number and subset yield were not different between patients and healthy donors. Regulatory and stem cell-like memory subsets were isolated from only 8 patients and roughly eight healthy donors, whereas naive and central memory subsets came from all 28 donors. Across all samples, 107,917,701 sorted cells were examined, and cell number per subset correlated strongly with RNA yield. In the study, TCRB repertoires of sorted circulating CD4+ T cell subsets from recently diagnosed type 1 diabetes patients were compared with those of matched healthy donors. The research as a whole found: Shorter templates might have been favored by PCR, but patient and control samples were amplified and corrected together, so both groups would have been affected equally by any skew. Sequencing cDNA rather than genomic DNA could over-represent highly expressing activated cells, although activation and CD3 levels did not differ between groups. In all four CD4+ subsets, TCRB CDR3 length was moderately but significantly shorter in type 1 diabetes patients. Naive, central memory and regulatory TCRB repertoires appeared to be more alike among patients than among healthy donors. At VDJ recombination sites, type 1 diabetes patients had fewer insertions and more deleted nucleotides, which implies abnormalities in thymic rearrangement. Only small numbers of individuals were included in the HLA sub-analyses, which left unresolved whether HLA type had any influence on TCRB rearrangement.

V loses 3 bases, J loses 6 bases, and the germline ends lie 15 bases apart. From the germline V gene (reference sequence), CDR1 is MNHEY and CDR2 is SMNVEV. The CDR3 numbers 14 residues from cysteine through phenylalanine. CDR3 DNA is the only sequence kept; it has 42 bases, read in frame from the first base. For this clone: Its antigen is currently not known. No quality values exist for individual bases; no much larger clone is one base distant.

The entire amount of isolated RNA was reverse transcribed using the High Capacity cDNA Reverse Transcription Kit, so the sequenced TCRB transcripts were expressed ones. Deep immunoSEQ sequencing was applied to naive, central memory and regulatory T cell samples, giving an average of around 4 million total reads per sample. After sorted cells were lysed in RLT buffer, RNA was extracted with DNase-treated RNeasy Micro or Mini kits, with the choice depending on cell number. Each cell subset was processed on its own to prevent cross-contamination, while patient and healthy donor samples were processed together. Using the immunoSEQ multiplex PCR, TCRB sequences were amplified from cDNA into 87-bp fragments spanning the CDR3 region. Sequencing of the amplicons was done on the Illumina HiSeq platform. The study's own analysis went as follows. Synthetic template baselines were used to correct PCR bias computationally, reads within Hamming distance 2 were collapsed together, and singletons that could not be merged were discarded. Reads were aligned to IMGT to assign V, D and J genes, CDR3 length, and insertions or deletions at six rearrangement sites. Clonotype counts were normalized to sorted cell number within each subset before computing true diversity and Gini coefficients with the tcR R package. The overlap coefficient, calculated on TCRB nucleotide sequences, was used to measure repertoire sharing. The table was pulled from immuneACCESS by TCRdb, which kept in-frame rearrangements only. Such tables lose some clones; where checked, under half of the loss comes from unresolved V genes, and the rest has no known cause. Clonal size and the V and J genes are those of that table, whereas D and trimming came from the DNA. In all, the sample holds roughly 290,000 clones, and under 8.5% of those were seen once. The ten largest clonotypes hold over 0.8% of the sample.

A single peripheral blood draw of around 100 mL on average was collected from each donor into heparinised tubes. Naive, central memory, regulatory and stem cell-like memory CD4+ T cells were sorted on a BD FACSAria II using a panel including CD45RO, CCR7, CD25, CD127, CD95 and CD27. All sorted populations exceeded 95% purity. PBMCs were separated immediately by Lymphoprep density gradient centrifugation and were stained directly, without being cultured. Samples were stained and sorted in pairs, with one healthy donor and one patient per experiment, so that batch effects were minimized. The clonotype was recovered from a young woman in good health. Sequenced: central memory CD4+ T cells from blood. The chain was built from TRBV27 and TRBJ2-7; TRBD2 is a possible D gene, resting on 5 matching bases. CDR3 reads: CASSFRDTGREQYF. In nucleotide form, the sequence is TGTGCCAGCAGTTTCCGGGATACCGGGCGCGAGCAGTACTTC.